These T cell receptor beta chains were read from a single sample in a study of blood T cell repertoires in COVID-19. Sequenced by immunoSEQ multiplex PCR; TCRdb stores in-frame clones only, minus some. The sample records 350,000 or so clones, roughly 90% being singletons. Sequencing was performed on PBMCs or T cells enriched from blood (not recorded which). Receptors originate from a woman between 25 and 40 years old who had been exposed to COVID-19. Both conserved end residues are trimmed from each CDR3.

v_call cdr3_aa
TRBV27 ASSSAGTGEQPQH
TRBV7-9 ASSLEQGGFNQPQH
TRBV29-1 SGQSQNEQF
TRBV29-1 SVRDSSYNEQF
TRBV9 ASSVSPRDRGSGANVLT
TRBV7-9 ASSLGRTQPQH
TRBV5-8 ATSQGQGPGEKLF
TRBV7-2 ASSLVGRGPLNTEAF
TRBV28 ASSLGETGGQETQY
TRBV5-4 ASSTGGGTAPYEQY
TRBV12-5 ASGFPGQEEKLF
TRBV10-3 AISEQGSEKLF
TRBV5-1 ASRWQGGYGYT
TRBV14 ASSFWTGTVYEQY
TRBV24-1 ATSTGEVIAPQH
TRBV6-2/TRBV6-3 ASRYLPGGTGELF
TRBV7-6 ASSLGGGSSYEQY
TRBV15 ATTQGGNYGYT
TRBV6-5 ASASGGNGQPQH
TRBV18 ASSPKVTGTDTQY
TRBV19 ASSAVSLGDIQY
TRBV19 ASSMMDRQETQY
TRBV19 ASRRRARGDEDNYGYT
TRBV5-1 ASSLAGGPVYNEQF
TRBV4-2 ASSQDGGSGNTIY
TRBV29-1 SLEGQGGDTQY
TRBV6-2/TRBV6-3 ASSYRGDTQY
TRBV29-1 SVVRTEETQY
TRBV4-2 ASSLRLAESSYEQY
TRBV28 ASSLIQTGRLYEQY
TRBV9 ASSPGVVAGAYTQY
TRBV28 ASGQQGARAF
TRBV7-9 ASSLGAITGLGAAEQY
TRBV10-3 AISDRGNQPQH
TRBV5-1 ASSSQGTEAF
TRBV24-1 ATSELTGTDTQY
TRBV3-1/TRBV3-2 ASSRQGASTNTEAF
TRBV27 ASSLAGGGGEQY
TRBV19 ASSIQGSDTQY
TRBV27 ASSLFGDRDNQPQH
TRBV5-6 ASSFGDRDMYYGYT
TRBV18 ASSPRTANSPLH
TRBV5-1 ASAGGRAGASDTQY
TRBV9 ASSLGLAGGGTQY
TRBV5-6 ASSLQGPYQPQH
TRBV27 ASSSRLAGEVNEQF
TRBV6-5 ASESGSNYGYT
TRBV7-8 ASSSGITGNSPLH
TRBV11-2 ASSLLAGTYEQY
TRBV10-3 AITTGFDRGYT
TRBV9 ASSDSPSNQPQH
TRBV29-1 SVEVTLTSGLSREQY
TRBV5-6 ASSLPGTSGRVSYNEQF
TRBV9 ASSVEAGVPYEQY